This TCR beta chain derives from a study of PD-L1 blockade in urothelial cancer. Study-wide context: At 3 weeks after treatment start (second dose) and again at 6 weeks, blood was analyzed.

Data came from immunoSEQ multiplex PCR; TCRdb stores just in-frame clones and leaves some out. The sample holds tens of thousands of clones, under 95% seen once. In germline, CDR1 is LNHDA, CDR2 SQIVND (reference sequence). The CDR3 loop spans 15 amino acids. The junction had 11 bases not matched to a gene; V was cut back by 8 bases and J by 4 bases. Time point here: peripheral blood 6 weeks after treatment start. The sequence derives from a woman aged 80 or over with urothelial cancer. The specimen was PBMCs, collected around atezolizumab (anti-PD-L1) treatment. The rearrangement uses TRBV19 and TRBJ1-5, with TRBD1 matching 7 bases. The CDR3 region has the DNA TGTGCCAGTTCTATAGGGCCAGGGGGAAATCAGCCCCAGCATTTT. Amino acid sequence: CASSIGPGGNQPQHF.